A single sample is the source of the 28 T cell receptor beta chains below, sequenced in a study of T cells after yellow fever vaccination (dated by TCRdb to about 2019). The library was built by means of 5' RACE. Instrument used: Illumina HiSeq 2500. TCRdb applied fastp at Q25 and MiXCR to the public reads, then kept only in-frame beta chains. A single entry per CDR3 protein holds the most common genes and DNA from its merged rows. The sample table shows 250,000 to 350,000 distinct CDR3 sequences, and around 6.8% are seen once. The top ten constitute 15% to 20% of the sample. The sample's treatment or condition, from its label and the paper: live attenuated yellow fever vaccine strain. The sequenced sample was PBMCs, obtained around 45 days after the first yellow fever vaccination. The receptors were sampled from a man between 18 and 29 years old who received the YFV17D yellow fever vaccine.

The chain has TRBV20-1 and TRBJ2-7; 7 bases are shared with TRBD1. Germline CDR1 DFQATT, CDR2 SNEGSKA (reference sequence). Germline trimming cut 3 bases from V and 5 bases from J; bases unmatched to any gene: 7. The CDR3 length is 13 residues. CDR3 loop: CSASDRVFDEQYF. The CDR3 DNA reads as TGCAGTGCTAGCGACAGGGTTTTCGACGAGCAGTACTTC.

There are a few counts of this clonotype. J is TRBJ2-1 and V is TRBV28; D might be TRBD2 (5 bases). Trimming removed 10 bases at V and 8 bases at J, with 18 bases between. Germline V gene lookup returns CDR1 MDHEN and CDR2 SYDVKM. The CDR3 extends over 13 amino acids. The CDR3 spells CAISRGFRDEQFF. As DNA, the CDR3 is TGTGCCATCTCGCGAGGGTTTCGCGATGAGCAGTTCTTC. The complete variable domain, with remaining parts taken from reference TRBV28 and TRBJ2-1, reads DVKVTQSSRYLVKRTGEKVFLECVQDMDHENMFWYRQDPGLGLRLIYFSYDVKMKEKGDIPEGYSVSREKKERFSLILESASTNQTSMYLCAISRGFRDEQFFGPGTRLTVL.

CDR3 sequence reads: CASAHTSGALYEQYF. The DNA of the CDR3 is TGTGCCAGCGCTCATACTAGCGGGGCTCTGTACGAGCAGTACTTC. The chain carries TRBV5-4 and TRBJ2-7; 10 bases agree with TRBD2. The ends lost 7 bases at V and 4 bases at J; junction bases unmatched: 11. CDR3 length: 15 residues. Germline V gene lookup returns CDR1 SGHNT and CDR2 YYREEE (reference sequence).

This clonotype was seen at least ten times. V and J are TRBV5-4 and TRBJ2-1; no clear D. Trimming pared 4 bases from V and 1 base from J, leaving 12 bases between. This CDR3 contains 15 residues. Per the germline V gene, CDR1 is SGHNT and CDR2 is YYREEE (reference sequence). The CDR3: CASSPGVGSYNEQFF. CDR3 in DNA: TGTGCCAGCAGCCCGGGCGTGGGGTCCTACAATGAGCAGTTCTTC.

This clonotype was seen a handful of times. The chain joins TRBV12-3 or TRBV12-4 to TRBJ1-4; D not resolved. The CDR3 totals 11 residues. The V gene lost 6 bases and the J gene lost 8 bases, with 7 bases spanning the gap. CDR3 loop: CASSSMEKLFF. CDR3 DNA sequence: TGTGCCAGCAGCTCCATGGAAAAACTGTTTTTT.

This clonotype turned up a few times. The chain combines TRBV4-2 with TRBJ1-6, with D tentatively TRBD1 (6 bases). The germline V gene has CDR1 LGHNA and CDR2 YNFKEQ. V lost 3 bases and J lost 3, with 9 bases in between. This CDR3 spans 15 amino acids. CDR3: CASSQSGDYNSPLHF. CDR3 nucleotides: TGTGCCAGCAGCCAGTCAGGGGACTATAATTCACCCCTCCACTTT.

The chain recombines TRBV2 with TRBJ1-1; 7 nucleotides match TRBD1. V lost 8 bases and J lost 3; bases outside the gene matches: 0. Germline V gene sequence: CDR1 SNHLY, CDR2 FYNNEI. The CDR3 has 11 residues. The CDR3 protein is CASDRDTEAFF. The CDR3 nucleotides read TGTGCCAGCGACAGGGACACTGAAGCTTTCTTT. The full variable domain, in which reference TRBV2 and TRBJ1-1 provide the parts outside the CDR3, is EPEVTQTPSHQVTQMGQEVILRCVPISNHLYFYWYRQILGQKVEFLVSFYNNEISEKSEIFDDQFSVERPDGSNFTLKIRSTKLEDSAMYFCASDRDTEAFFGQGTRLTVV.

At least ten counts were recorded for this clonotype. The V gene is TRBV5-1, the J gene TRBJ1-2; D is ambiguous. Germline lookup yields CDR1 SGHRS and CDR2 YFSETQ. The CDR3 length is 15 residues. Trimming cost V 1 base and J 1 base, with 11 bases left between them. This chain's CDR3 is CASSLTIQVNYGYTF. The CDR3, as DNA: TGCGCCAGCAGCTTGACCATCCAGGTTAACTATGGCTACACCTTC.

This clonotype was detected a few times. The chain links TRBV4-1 to TRBJ1-2; 7 nucleotides match TRBD1. V trimming: 8 bases; J trimming: 4 bases; junction bases outside the gene matches: 1. Germline V gives CDR1 MGHRA, CDR2 YSYEKL. This CDR3 contains 11 residues. The CDR3 DNA reads as TGCGCCAGCGAGGGGGCCTATGGCTACACCTTC. Residues: CASEGAYGYTF.

This clonotype showed up just a few times. This sequence joins TRBV5-1 and TRBJ2-1; 7 bases agree with TRBD1. The CDR3 has 16 residues. Germline-derived CDR1 and CDR2 are SGHRS and YFSETQ. Germline trimming cut 4 bases from V and 4 bases from J; bases unmatched to any gene: 11. The CDR3 is CASSIVRGQQYNEQFF. In DNA, the CDR3 is TGCGCCAGCAGCATCGTCCGGGGACAGCAATACAATGAGCAGTTCTTC.

This clonotype was observed many times. The chain recombines TRBV5-5 with TRBJ2-3; 7 nucleotides align to TRBD2. The J segment lost 2 bases and the V segment lost 4 bases, leaving 4 bases of the junction unmatched. CDR3 size: 14 residues. Germline V gene data show CDR1 as SGHKS and CDR2 as YYEKEE (reference sequence). Here the CDR3 reads CASSRGGATDTQYF. The CDR3 DNA reads TGTGCCAGCAGCCGCGGGGGAGCCACAGATACGCAGTATTTT.

This clonotype was seen more than once but under ten times. J is TRBJ2-1 and V is TRBV11-2; D remains unclear. CDR3 size: 16 residues. Trimming left V 4 bases short and J 0 bases short, with 13 bases between. Per the germline V gene, CDR1 is SGHAT and CDR2 is FQNNGV. CDR3 coding DNA: TGTGCCAGCAGCTCTCACGGAAAGAGCTCCTACAATGAGCAGTTCTTC. Translated, it gives CASSSHGKSSYNEQFF.

This clonotype was recorded a few times. The chain joins TRBV6-2 or TRBV6-3 to TRBJ2-1; weak D call: TRBD2 (7 bases). CDR3 length: 15 residues. Germline V gene data show CDR1 as MNHEY and CDR2 as SVGEGT. V was shortened by 2 bases and J by 7 bases, with 15 bases between the two germline ends. In DNA form, the CDR3 reads TGTGCCAGCAGTTACGGGTCGGGGGGCTGGAATGAGCAGTTCTTC. The encoded protein is CASSYGSGGWNEQFF.

This rearrangement joins TRBV9 to TRBJ1-4; tentative D call: TRBD1 (5 bases). Germline loops: CDR1 SGDLS, CDR2 YYNGEE. The CDR3 is 17 amino acids. V was clipped by 4 bases and J by 8 bases, with 24 bases between them. This CDR3 reads CASSPVPGASRPEKLFF. The CDR3 nucleotides read TGTGCCAGCAGCCCCGTCCCCGGGGCCAGTAGGCCCGAAAAACTGTTTTTT. The full variable domain, rest sourced from reference TRBV9 and TRBJ1-4, is DSGVTQTPKHLITATGQRVTLRCSPRSGDLSVYWYQQSLDQGLQFLIQYYNGEERAKGNILERFSAQQFPDLHSELNLSSLELGDSALYFCASSPVPGASRPEKLFFGSGTQLSVL.

This clonotype was observed a few times. The V gene is TRBV5-1, the J gene TRBJ2-5; D is ambiguous. This CDR3 has 14 residues. V was clipped by 2 bases and J by 1 base, with 9 bases between them. Germline V gives CDR1 SGHRS, CDR2 YFSETQ. CDR3 coding DNA: TGCGCCAGCAGCTTCGGCCCTCTCCAAGAGACCCAGTACTTC. This sequence encodes CASSFGPLQETQYF. The full variable domain, with the rest looked up from reference TRBV5-1 and TRBJ2-5, is KAGVTQTPRYLIKTRGQQVTLSCSPISGHRSVSWYQQTPGQGLQFLFEYFSETQRNKGNFPGRFSGRQFSNSRSEMNVSTLELGDSALYLCASSFGPLQETQYFGPGTRLLVL.

DNA of the CDR3: TGCAGTGCTAGACGGGAAAAACTGTTTTTT. Encoded protein: CSARREKLFF. This chain connects TRBV20-1 to TRBJ1-4; no definite D call. CDR3 length: 10 amino acids. V shed 2 bases and J shed 8 bases, with 3 bases lying between them. Germline CDR1 DFQATT, CDR2 SNEGSKA (reference sequence).

This clonotype was picked up a small number of times. The V call is TRBV19, the J call TRBJ2-2, with 7 bases that match TRBD1. Germline CDR1 is LNHDA and CDR2 is SQIVND (reference sequence). CDR3 length: 14 residues. The CDR3 coding sequence is TGTGCATCAGGGGACAGTCCTCGAGGCGGGGAGCTGTTTTTT. This encodes CASGDSPRGGELFF.

A few counts support this clonotype. J is TRBJ2-3 and V is TRBV11-2; 11 bases map to TRBD2. The ends lost 1 base at V and 2 bases at J; junction bases unmatched: 8. The CDR3 sequence is 18 residues long. CDR1 is SGHAT, CDR2 FQNNGV, per germline. The CDR3 region is CASSLGVLAGAFTDTQYF. The CDR3 nucleotides read TGTGCCAGCAGCTTAGGAGTACTAGCGGGGGCGTTCACAGATACGCAGTATTTT.

V usage is TRBV29-1 and J usage is TRBJ2-3; no reliable D call. The CDR3 spans 13 residues. CDR1 and CDR2 from the germline V gene are SQVTM and ANQGSEA. V lost 1 base and J lost 3, with 8 bases in between. CDR3 sequence: CSVEGLRTDTQYF. CDR3 bases: TGCAGCGTTGAAGGTCTCCGAACAGATACGCAGTATTTT.

The V call is TRBV2, the J call TRBJ2-3; D is undetermined. The length of the CDR3 is 18 residues. The germline gives CDR1 SNHLY, CDR2 FYNNEI. Trimming took 5 bases from V and 2 from J, leaving 23 bases between them. The CDR3 is CASSSRAARAANTDTQYF. In DNA, the CDR3 is TGTGCCAGCAGTTCCCGAGCCGCCCGGGCAGCCAACACAGATACGCAGTATTTT.

V gene TRBV20-1 combines with J gene TRBJ2-7, with 9 positions matching TRBD1. The CDR3 sequence is 11 residues long. CDR1 DFQATT and CDR2 SNEGSKA come from the germline V gene (reference sequence). The V gene end was trimmed by 6 bases and the J gene end by 7 bases; junction bases not matched to a gene: 4. The CDR3 loop is CSARDREEQYV. The DNA for the CDR3 is TGCAGTGCGAGGGACAGGGAGGAGCAGTACGTC.

In this sample, this clonotype turned up a few times. The chain combines TRBV7-9 with TRBJ2-7; possible D gene TRBD2, 5 bases. Germline V gene lookup returns CDR1 SEHNR and CDR2 FQNEAQ (reference sequence). V shed 3 bases and J shed 2 bases, with 8 bases lying between them. This CDR3 is built from 13 residues. The CDR3 bases are TGTGCCAGCAGCTTCGGGAATACCTACGAGCAGTACGTC. Translating gives CASSFGNTYEQYV.

This clonotype was observed a handful of times. The V call is TRBV27, the J call TRBJ2-2; 9 nucleotides match TRBD1. CDR3 length equals 14 residues. V shed 6 bases, J shed 6 bases, and the junction held 5 bases outside the gene matches. In germline, CDR1 is MNHEY, CDR2 SMNVEV (reference sequence). This CDR3 reads CASSRDRVAGELFF. CDR3 in DNA: TGTGCCAGCAGCCGGGACAGGGTCGCCGGGGAGCTGTTTTTT.

The rearrangement joins TRBV20-1 to TRBJ2-2; possible D gene TRBD2, 7 bases. Germline CDR1 reads DFQATT; CDR2 reads SNEGSKA (reference sequence). The CDR3 is 14 amino acids. Trimming cost V 3 bases and J 4 bases, with 12 bases left between them. CDR3 nucleotide sequence: TGCAGTGCTAGGGGGGGGGGCCCCACCGGGGAGCTGTTTTTT. As protein: CSARGGGPTGELFF.

In this sample, this clonotype turned up a few times. The chain carries TRBV4-3 and TRBJ2-7; D uncertain. The ends were cut back, 0 bases at V and 2 bases at J, with 11 bases in the middle. CDR3 length equals 15 residues. CDR1 is LGHNA, CDR2 YSLEER, per germline. This chain's CDR3 is CASSQEPALTYEQYF. In DNA, the CDR3 is TGCGCCAGCAGCCAAGAACCAGCTTTAACCTACGAGCAGTACTTC.

V and J are TRBV11-1 and TRBJ2-3; 12 bases line up with TRBD2. The junction had 12 bases not matched to a gene; V was cut back by 5 bases and J by 3 bases. The CDR3 covers 18 residues. The germline V gene encodes CDR1 SGHAT and CDR2 FQDESV (reference sequence). Here the CDR3 DNA reads TGTGCCAGCAGCACCTCTAGCGGGGGGGCGATTATGACAGATACGCAGTATTTT. Protein product: CASSTSSGGAIMTDTQYF.

This chain uses TRBV12-3 or TRBV12-4 with TRBJ2-1, with 13 bases matching TRBD2. Trimming took 6 bases from V and 6 from J; bases not matched to a gene: 17. The CDR3 is 19 amino acids. CDR3 sequence (DNA): TGTGCCAGCAGGCCTACTAGCGGGGGGGCCAAGGTGGGTTTCAATGAGCAGTTCTTC. This sequence encodes CASRPTSGGAKVGFNEQFF.

The J gene is TRBJ1-5, the V gene TRBV18; D might be TRBD1 (5 bases). CDR3 length: 17 residues. With 4 bases removed from V and 0 bases from J, the gap between germline ends came to 16 bases. The germline CDR1 and CDR2 sequences are KGHSH and LQKENI. CDR3 sequence (DNA): TGTGCCAGCTCACGTCGGCAGGGCAGGGATAGCAATCAGCCCCAGCATTTT. It encodes CASSRRQGRDSNQPQHF.